A single sample gave rise to the 29 T cell receptor beta chains below, sequenced in a study of T cells after yellow fever vaccination. TCRdb reprocessed the 5' RACE reads via MiXCR and lists one record per CDR3 protein. This table has about 160,000 distinct CDR3 sequences, about 7% appearing once. Sample: CD4+ T cells sorted from PBMCs, taken about 5 days after the first yellow fever vaccination. The receptors originated from a man between 18 and 35 years old who received the YFV17D yellow fever vaccine.

This clonotype was seen only a few times. The gene calls are TRBV10-3 and TRBJ2-4; 7 bases match TRBD2. Looked up from germline, CDR1 is ENHRY and CDR2 is SYGVKD. This CDR3 has 12 residues. This CDR3 reads CAAGVDKNIQYF. CDR3 DNA sequence: TGTGCGGCGGGGGTGGACAAAAACATTCAGTACTTC.

Ten or more counts support this clonotype. The DNA of the CDR3 is TGCAGTGCTGACCAGCGGCAAGAGACCCAGTACTTC. Residues: CSADQRQETQYF. The chain recombines TRBV20-1 with TRBJ2-5; D is perhaps TRBD2 (5 bases). CDR3 length: 12 residues. V was clipped by 5 bases and J by 2 bases, with 9 bases between them. Germline V gene data show CDR1 as DFQATT and CDR2 as SNEGSKA (reference sequence).

This clonotype has more than one count but fewer than ten. V is TRBV7-2 and J is TRBJ1-2; 10 bases match TRBD1. With 4 bases clipped from V and 8 bases from J, the junction kept 7 bases outside the gene matches. This CDR3 spans 14 amino acids. The germline V gene has CDR1 SGHTA and CDR2 FQGNSA. The CDR3 DNA follows: TGTGCCAGCAGCTACCGGGACAGGGGAGAGGGCTACACCTTC. Translation: CASSYRDRGEGYTF.

At least ten counts were recorded for this clonotype. As DNA, the CDR3 is TGCAGTGCTGAAAGGTCCACAGATACGCAGTATTTT. This sequence encodes CSAERSTDTQYF. V and J are TRBV20-1 and TRBJ2-3; D is ambiguous. This CDR3 has 12 amino acids. V lost 5 bases and J lost 2, with 8 bases in between. Germline V lookup: CDR1 DFQATT, CDR2 SNEGSKA (reference sequence).

This clonotype was counted a few times. V gene TRBV18 combines with J gene TRBJ2-7, with D unresolved. Trimming shortened V by 3 bases and J by 6 bases, and 12 bases separated the two germline ends. CDR3 length: 13 amino acids. Germline lookup yields CDR1 KGHSH and CDR2 LQKENI. CDR3 loop: CASSPTRFGEQYF. The CDR3 coding sequence is TGTGCCAGCTCACCCACTCGTTTCGGCGAGCAGTACTTC.

The V call is TRBV20-1, the J call TRBJ1-4; a possible D gene is TRBD1 (6 bases). CDR1 is DFQATT and CDR2 is SNEGSKA in the germline V gene (reference sequence). Trimming shortened V by 0 bases and J by 6 bases, and 14 bases separated the two germline ends. The CDR3 sequence is 15 residues long. For the CDR3, the DNA is TGCAGTGCTAGAGATCTTGGGGGGCACTATGAAAAACTGTTTTTT. Its protein is CSARDLGGHYEKLFF.

Many counts were recorded for this clonotype. The chain has TRBV6-5 and TRBJ2-2; unclear D gene. Germline V gene lookup returns CDR1 MNHEY and CDR2 SVGAGI. The V gene lost 4 bases and the J gene lost 2 bases, with 5 bases spanning the gap. The CDR3 length is 13 residues. CDR3 DNA: TGTGCCAGCAGTTCTGTTAACACCGGGGAGCTGTTTTTT. It yields the protein CASSSVNTGELFF.

The sample holds a few counts of this clonotype. The rearrangement uses TRBV12-3 or TRBV12-4 and TRBJ2-1, with D unclear. Between the trimmed V and J ends, which lost 2 bases and 9 bases, there was a span of 11 bases. CDR3 size: 13 residues. CDR3 bases: TGTGCCAGCAGTTTATCAATTATGACTGAGCAGTTCTTC. This gives the protein CASSLSIMTEQFF.

This clonotype was counted ten times or more. This chain uses TRBV6-5 with TRBJ2-7; TRBD1 or TRBD2 may be the D gene (5 bases each). The CDR3 has 15 amino acids. Germline V gene data show CDR1 as MNHEY and CDR2 as SVGAGI. V gave up 2 bases and J gave up 0 bases, with 11 bases separating them. CDR3 sequence (DNA): TGTGCCAGCAGTTACCGGGGACCAAGCTCCTACGAGCAGTACTTC. This gives the protein CASSYRGPSSYEQYF.

The chain couples TRBV5-6 to TRBJ1-1; D not resolved. Trimming removed 3 bases at V and 4 bases at J, with 19 bases between. The CDR3 totals 16 residues. Germline-derived CDR1 and CDR2 are SGHDT and YYEEEE. CDR3 sequence reads: CASSSVGFIGSTEAFF. The CDR3 region has the DNA TGTGCCAGCAGCTCGGTGGGGTTCATCGGGAGCACTGAAGCTTTCTTT. Variable domain in full (rest from reference TRBV5-6 and TRBJ1-1): DAGVTQSPTHLIKTRGQQVTLRCSPKSGHDTVSWYQQALGQGPQFIFQYYEEEERQRGNFPDRFSGHQFPNYSSELNVNALLLGDSALYLCASSSVGFIGSTEAFFGQGTRLTVV.

The V and J genes are TRBV6-5 and TRBJ1-1, with 11 bases lining up with TRBD1. There are 18 residues in the CDR3. V trimming: 0 bases; J trimming: 1 base; junction bases outside the gene matches: 7. Germline V lookup: CDR1 MNHEY, CDR2 SVGAGI. The CDR3 DNA is TGTGCCAGCAGTTACTCTCCGGGACAGGGGGAAGGGAACACTGAAGCTTTCTTT. It codes for CASSYSPGQGEGNTEAFF.

At least ten counts were recorded for this clonotype. The chain combines TRBV28 with TRBJ2-7, with 7 bases matching TRBD1. The V gene end was trimmed by 5 bases and the J gene end by 3 bases; junction bases not matched to a gene: 1. Germline-derived CDR1 and CDR2 are MDHEN and SYDVKM. This CDR3 is built from 12 residues. The CDR3 region is CASSHRGYEQYV. The CDR3 region has the DNA TGTGCCAGCAGTCACAGGGGCTACGAGCAGTACGTC.

This clonotype was recorded at least ten times. V and J are TRBV24-1 and TRBJ1-2; weak D call: TRBD1 (6 bases). Trimming stripped 7 bases from V and 8 bases from J, with 16 bases between. The CDR3 has 13 amino acids. Germline V gives CDR1 KGHDR, CDR2 SFDVKD. The CDR3 DNA follows: TGTGCCACCAGGGATCCAGGGGAGGGAGGCTACACCTTC. It translates to CATRDPGEGGYTF.

This clonotype was counted at least ten times. The chain couples TRBV4-2 to TRBJ1-1; 9 nucleotides agree with TRBD1. The CDR3 contains 15 residues. Germline CDR1 LGHNA, CDR2 YNFKEQ. The junction had 3 bases not matched to a gene; V was cut back by 3 bases and J by 1 base. In DNA, the CDR3 is TGTGCCAGCAGCCATGGGGACAGGGAGAACACTGAAGCTTTCTTT. Its translation is CASSHGDRENTEAFF.

CDR3 nucleotides: TGTGCCAGCAGTGTGGACAGGGGGCTTGTGAATGAGCAGTTCTTC. Translated, it gives CASSVDRGLVNEQFF. The chain links TRBV6-2 or TRBV6-3 to TRBJ2-1; 11 bases fit TRBD1. This CDR3 comprises 15 residues. V lost 5 bases, J lost 7 bases, and 7 bases stayed unmatched. Germline assignment: CDR1 MNHEY and CDR2 SVGEGT.

This clonotype was counted many times. The CDR3 DNA follows: TGCAGCGCTGGGGACAGTGCTTCCTCTGGGGCCAACGTCCTGACTTTC. This encodes CSAGDSASSGANVLTF. V usage is TRBV29-1 and J usage is TRBJ2-6; 7 positions agree with TRBD1. The ends lost 7 bases at V and 0 bases at J; junction bases unmatched: 9. The CDR3 is 16 amino acids. In germline, CDR1 is SQVTM, CDR2 ANQGSEA.

The chain employs TRBV11-2 and TRBJ2-6; TRBD1 aligns across 10 bases. V shed 1 base and J 2 bases; nucleotides not matched to a gene: 5. The germline CDR1 and CDR2 sequences are SGHAT and FQNNGV. The CDR3 runs to 18 residues. The CDR3 here is CASSLGGQGYTGANVLTF. CDR3 nucleotide sequence: TGTGCCAGCAGCTTAGGGGGACAGGGGTATACTGGGGCCAACGTCCTGACTTTC. Full variable domain (remainder filled in from reference TRBV11-2 and TRBJ2-6): EAGVAQSPRYKIIEKRQSVAFWCNPISGHATLYWYQQILGQGPKLLIQFQNNGVVDDSQLPKDRFSAERLKGVDSTLKIQPAKLEDSAVYLCASSLGGQGYTGANVLTFGAGSRLTVL.

The rearrangement joins TRBV24-1 to TRBJ2-2; D possibly matches TRBD1 or TRBD2 (5 bases each). Per germline, CDR1 KGHDR and CDR2 SFDVKD. Trimming removed 7 bases at V and 0 bases at J, with 14 bases between. The CDR3 spans 16 residues. Here the CDR3 reads CATSSAGTSNTGELFF. DNA of the CDR3: TGTGCCACCAGCAGCGCCGGGACCTCGAACACCGGGGAGCTGTTTTTT.

This clonotype has at least ten counts. The chain combines TRBV11-1 with TRBJ1-4; no firm D call. The length of the CDR3 is 18 residues. V dropped 3 bases and J dropped 0 bases, with 17 bases sitting between them. CDR1 is SGHAT and CDR2 is FQDESV in the germline V gene (reference sequence). Written as DNA, the CDR3 is TGTGCCAGCAGCTTGGGTTATTTGGCAGCCGCAACTAATGAAAAACTGTTTTTT. This translates into CASSLGYLAAATNEKLFF.

This clonotype was recorded many times. The rearrangement links TRBV11-2 to TRBJ2-7, with TRBD1 identical over 9 bases. V shed 5 bases and J 8 bases; nucleotides not matched to a gene: 10. This CDR3 spans 14 amino acids. The germline CDR1 and CDR2 sequences are SGHAT and FQNNGV. CDR3 protein: CASSLTGTGPKQYF. The CDR3 DNA sequence: TGTGCCAGCAGCCTAACCGGGACAGGGCCCAAGCAGTACTTC.

This clonotype was detected ten times or more. The rearrangement joins TRBV20-1 to TRBJ2-2; 12 positions agree with TRBD1. With 3 bases clipped from V and 1 base from J, the junction kept 6 bases outside the gene matches. The germline CDR1 and CDR2 sequences are DFQATT and SNEGSKA (reference sequence). This CDR3 contains 17 residues. The CDR3 region has the DNA TGCAGTGCTAGGGCCGGGACAGGGGGCTGGAACACCGGGGAGCTGTTTTTT. This encodes CSARAGTGGWNTGELFF.

Only a few counts were recorded for this clonotype. The chain carries TRBV6-5 and TRBJ1-1, with a possible D match to TRBD1 (6 bases). Between the trimmed V and J ends, which lost 4 bases and 6 bases, there was a span of 18 bases. Germline V gives CDR1 MNHEY, CDR2 SVGAGI. The CDR3 runs 15 residues. Here the CDR3 reads CASSSNQGLGAEAFF. For the CDR3, the DNA is TGTGCCAGCAGTTCAAATCAGGGGTTAGGGGCTGAAGCTTTCTTT.

The chain is built from TRBV4-2 and TRBJ1-2; D is unresolved. Trimming shortened V by 1 base and J by 5 bases, and 11 bases separated the two germline ends. The CDR3 covers 14 residues. Germline values: CDR1 LGHNA, CDR2 YNFKEQ. The CDR3 nucleotides read TGTGCCAGCAGCCAAGCGCAGAACAATTATGGCTACACCTTC. Its translation: CASSQAQNNYGYTF.

DNA for the CDR3: TGCAGCGTTGAAGGCCCCGCCTACGAGCAGTACTTC. Its protein is CSVEGPAYEQYF. The chain joins TRBV29-1 to TRBJ2-7; D gene uncertain. Germline CDR1 reads SQVTM; CDR2 reads ANQGSEA. V gave up 1 base and J gave up 2 bases, with 6 bases separating them. The CDR3 extends over 12 amino acids.

V and J are TRBV15 and TRBJ1-5; tentative D call: TRBD1 (6 bases). CDR3 length equals 16 residues. Deletions cut 0 bases from V and 4 bases from J, with 13 bases between. Germline values: CDR1 LNHNV, CDR2 YYDKDF (reference sequence). The CDR3 bases are TGTGCCACCAGCAGAGATCTCGACAGGCGGAATCAGCCCCAGCATTTT. Protein product: CATSRDLDRRNQPQHF. The full variable domain, with the rest looked up from reference TRBV15 and TRBJ1-5, is DAMVIQNPRYQVTQFGKPVTLSCSQTLNHNVMYWYQQKSSQAPKLLFHYYDKDFNNEADTPDNFQSRRPNTSFCFLDIRSPGLGDTAMYLCATSRDLDRRNQPQHFGDGTRLSIL.

The genes are TRBV5-6 and TRBJ2-1; D is uncertain. This CDR3 contains 13 residues. Germline V gene lookup returns CDR1 SGHDT and CDR2 YYEEEE. Trimming left V 4 bases short and J 4 bases short, with 9 bases between. CDR3 protein: CASSHDGYNEQFF. In DNA, the CDR3 is TGTGCCAGCAGCCATGACGGATACAATGAGCAGTTCTTC.

The table lists this clonotype with many counts. J is TRBJ1-1 and V is TRBV12-3 or TRBV12-4; TRBD1 is a possible D gene (5 bases). The CDR3 is 12 amino acids. Trimming cost V 6 bases and J 5 bases, with 10 bases left between them. Here the CDR3 DNA reads TGTGCCAGCAGGCGAGGGGAAACTGAAGCTTTCTTT. This translates into CASRRGETEAFF.

At least ten counts were recorded for this clonotype. This rearrangement joins TRBV7-9 to TRBJ2-5, with D uncertain. Trimming shortened V by 4 bases and J by 4 bases, and 10 bases separated the two germline ends. The CDR3 totals 13 residues. The V gene's germline CDR1 is SEHNR and CDR2 FQNEAQ (reference sequence). The CDR3 nucleotides read TGTGCCAGCAGCTCTCTAGTCCGAGAGACCCAGTACTTC. Amino acid sequence: CASSSLVRETQYF.

As for this clonotype: A clone one base away is much larger, so this may be a read error. The rearrangement links TRBV7-6 to TRBJ2-7; no firm D call. CDR1 and CDR2 (germline): SGHVS, FNYEAQ. There are 14 residues in the CDR3. This CDR3 reads CASSLVGTSYEEYF. CDR3 bases: TGTGCCAGCAGCTTAGTAGGCACCTCCTACGAGGAGTACTTC.